The source of this TCR beta chain is a study of identical twins. CDR1 is DFQATT and CDR2 is SNEGSKA in the germline V gene (reference sequence). The ends were cut back, 5 bases at V and 3 bases at J, with 20 bases in the middle. This CDR3 contains 16 residues. Study outcomes and limitations: Cord blood's abundant beta clonotypes had fewer insertions, unlike memory repertoires.

TCRdb recomputed calls from the 5' RACE reads with MiXCR, one row per CDR3 protein. The data show approximately 670,000 distinct CDR3 sequences, 5.5% to 6.5% seen once. Turning to this clonotype: Its antigen is unidentified.

This clonotype originated in a man between 18 and 29 years old in good health. V usage is TRBV20-1 and J usage is TRBJ2-1, with D possibly being TRBD1 (6 bases). Material: naive T cells sorted from blood. For the CDR3, the DNA is TGCAGTGCTCCCTCCAGGGGTGGAATGCACTACAATGAGCAGTTCTTC. It yields the protein CSAPSRGGMHYNEQFF.